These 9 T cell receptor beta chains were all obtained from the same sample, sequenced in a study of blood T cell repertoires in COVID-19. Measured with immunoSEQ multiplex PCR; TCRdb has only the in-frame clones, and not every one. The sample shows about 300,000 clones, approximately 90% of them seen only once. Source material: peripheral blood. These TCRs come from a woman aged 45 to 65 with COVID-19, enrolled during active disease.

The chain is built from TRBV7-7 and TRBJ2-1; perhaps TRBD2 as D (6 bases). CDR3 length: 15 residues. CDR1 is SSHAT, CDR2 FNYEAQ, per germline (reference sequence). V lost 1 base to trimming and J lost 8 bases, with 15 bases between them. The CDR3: CASSLVSAGLDEQFF. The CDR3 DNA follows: TGTGCCAGCAGCTTAGTGAGTGCGGGGTTGGATGAGCAGTTCTTC.

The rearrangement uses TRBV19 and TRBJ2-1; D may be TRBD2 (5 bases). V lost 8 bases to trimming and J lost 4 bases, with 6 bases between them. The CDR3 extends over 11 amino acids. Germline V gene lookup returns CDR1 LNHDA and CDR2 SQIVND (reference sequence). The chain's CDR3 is CASRDYNEQFF. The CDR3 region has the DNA TGTGCCAGTCGGGATTACAATGAGCAGTTCTTC.

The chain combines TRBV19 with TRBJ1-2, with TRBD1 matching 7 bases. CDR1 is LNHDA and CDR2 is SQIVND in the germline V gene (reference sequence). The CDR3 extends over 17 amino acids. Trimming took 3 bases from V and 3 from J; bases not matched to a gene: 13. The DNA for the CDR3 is TGTGCCAGTAGTATGGGTCAGGGGGTCTATCCTGACTATGGCTACACCTTC. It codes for CASSMGQGVYPDYGYTF.

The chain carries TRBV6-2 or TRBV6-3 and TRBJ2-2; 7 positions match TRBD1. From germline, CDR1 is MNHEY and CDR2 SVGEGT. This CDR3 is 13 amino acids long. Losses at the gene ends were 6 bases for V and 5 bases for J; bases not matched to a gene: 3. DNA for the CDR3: TGTGCCAGCAGCCGACAGGGAACCGGGGAGCTGTTTTTT. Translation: CASSRQGTGELFF.

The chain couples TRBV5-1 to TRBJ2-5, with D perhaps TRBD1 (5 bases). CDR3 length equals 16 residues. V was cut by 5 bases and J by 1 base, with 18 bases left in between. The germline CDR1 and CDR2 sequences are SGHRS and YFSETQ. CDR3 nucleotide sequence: TGCGCCAGCAGACCCAGACAGAATAAGCCCCAAGAGACCCAGTACTTC. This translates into CASRPRQNKPQETQYF.

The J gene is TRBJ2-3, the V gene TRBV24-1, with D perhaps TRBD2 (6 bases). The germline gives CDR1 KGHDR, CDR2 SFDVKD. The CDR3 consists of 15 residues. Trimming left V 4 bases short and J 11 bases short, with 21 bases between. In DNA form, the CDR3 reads TGTGCCACCAGTGACCCGAGTGGCGGGGCCTTTAGGCAGTATTTT. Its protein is CATSDPSGGAFRQYF.

The CDR3 region has the DNA TGTGCCAGTAGTACCCAAAATCAATATGGCTACACCTTC. As protein: CASSTQNQYGYTF. The chain uses TRBV19 and TRBJ1-2, with D unresolved. The CDR3 is 13 residues long. CDR1 is LNHDA and CDR2 is SQIVND in the germline V gene (reference sequence). The germline V and J ends were trimmed by 4 bases and 5 bases, with 11 bases remaining between them. Together with reference TRBV19 and TRBJ1-2, the CDR3 gives the full variable domain: DGGITQSPKYLFRKEGQNVTLSCEQNLNHDAMYWYRQDPGQGLRLIYYSQIVNDFQKGDIAEGYSVSREKKESFPLTVTSAQKNPTAFYLCASSTQNQYGYTFGSGTRLTVV.

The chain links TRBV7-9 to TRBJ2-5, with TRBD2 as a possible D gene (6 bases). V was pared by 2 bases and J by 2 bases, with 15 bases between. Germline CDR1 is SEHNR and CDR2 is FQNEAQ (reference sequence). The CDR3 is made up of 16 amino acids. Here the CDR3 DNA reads TGTGCCAGCAGCTTAAGACCGGGAGTAGCGCAAGAGACCCAGTACTTC. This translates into CASSLRPGVAQETQYF.

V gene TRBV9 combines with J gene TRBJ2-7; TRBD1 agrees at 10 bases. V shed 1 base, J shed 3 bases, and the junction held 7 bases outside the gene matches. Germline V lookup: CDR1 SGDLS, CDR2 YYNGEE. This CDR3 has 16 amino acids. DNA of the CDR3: TGTGCCAGCAGCGTATCGACAGGGGGCCGGGACTACGAGCAGTACTTC. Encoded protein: CASSVSTGGRDYEQYF. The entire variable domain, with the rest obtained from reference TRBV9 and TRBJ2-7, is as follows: DSGVTQTPKHLITATGQRVTLRCSPRSGDLSVYWYQQSLDQGLQFLIQYYNGEERAKGNILERFSAQQFPDLHSELNLSSLELGDSALYFCASSVSTGGRDYEQYFGPGTRLTVT.